Presented here are 3 T cell receptor beta chains from one specimen sequenced in a study of blood T cells in healthy people across ages. The use of a sample-barcoded 5' primer and a J-beta primer mix characterized a second PCR of 7 to 11 cycles. TCRdb fed the 5' RACE reads into MiXCR, producing one record per CDR3 protein. The table records about 600,000 distinct CDR3 sequences, around half of them present only once. Sequencing was done on a sample of blood. The receptors come from a man older than 75 in good health.

A note on this clonotype: An end of the junction differs from the germline gene, which may be a read error. The V gene is TRBV12-3 or TRBV12-4, the J gene TRBJ2-3; D is possibly TRBD1 (6 bases). The CDR3 covers 17 residues. This CDR3 reads CASSPRRGRGFTDMQYF. CDR3 DNA: TGTGCCAGCAGTCCCCGTCGAGGAAGGGGGTTTACAGATATGCAGTATTTT.

Only a few counts were recorded for this clonotype. The chain combines TRBV6-2 or TRBV6-3 with TRBJ2-5, with 9 bases fitting TRBD2. CDR1 is MNHEY and CDR2 is SVGEGT in the germline V gene. CDR3 length: 16 amino acids. Trimming at V came to 3 bases and at J to 3 bases, leaving 8 bases not matched to a gene. CDR3 DNA sequence: TGTGCCAGCAGTTATGGAGCAGCGGGGGGCGAAGAGACCCAGTACTTC. This sequence encodes CASSYGAAGGEETQYF.

About this clonotype: At one end, the junction sequence differs from germline, possibly due to a read error. The rearrangement links TRBV6-5 to TRBJ1-6, with TRBD1 matching over 9 bases. Per germline, CDR1 MNHEY and CDR2 SVGAGI. This CDR3 is 14 amino acids long. The CDR3 region is CASSQGQGYSPPHF. DNA for the CDR3: TGTGCCAGCAGCCAGGGACAGGGATATTCACCCCCCCACTTT.